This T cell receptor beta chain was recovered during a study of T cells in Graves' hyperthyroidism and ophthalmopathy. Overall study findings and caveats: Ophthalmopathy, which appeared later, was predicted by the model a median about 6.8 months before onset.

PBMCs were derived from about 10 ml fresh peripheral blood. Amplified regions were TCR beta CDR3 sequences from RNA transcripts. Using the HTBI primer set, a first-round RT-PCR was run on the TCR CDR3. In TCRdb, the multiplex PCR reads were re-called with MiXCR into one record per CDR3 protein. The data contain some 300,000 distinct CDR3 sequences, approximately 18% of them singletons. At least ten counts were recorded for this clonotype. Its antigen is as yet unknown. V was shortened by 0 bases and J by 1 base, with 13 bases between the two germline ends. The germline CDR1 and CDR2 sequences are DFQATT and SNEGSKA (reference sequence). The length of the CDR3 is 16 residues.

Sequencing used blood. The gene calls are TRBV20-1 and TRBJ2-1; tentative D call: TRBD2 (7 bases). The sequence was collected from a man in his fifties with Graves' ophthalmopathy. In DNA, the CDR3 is TGCAGTGCTAGAGATGGGGGCGGGAGATCCTACAATGAGCAGTTCTTC. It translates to CSARDGGGRSYNEQFF.